The rows below give T cell receptor beta chains drawn from one sample of a study of T cell responses to AZD1222 COVID-19 vaccine. Generated by immunoSEQ multiplex PCR, the TCRdb table keeps only in-frame clones and is missing some. The repertoire has 90,000 to 130,000 clones, 65% to 85% of them found once; the top ten carry 3.5% to 5.5%. The sample here was peripheral blood, taken on day 0 of AZD1222 vaccination. Receptors were obtained from an adult in good health. Each CDR3 is given with its conserved first and last residue. A D gene is named only where the DNA matches it firmly. Size values are once, few and many counts, or a class for expanded clones, and some rows have none.

J | D | V | size | CDR3 | DNA
TRBJ2-7 | TRBD1 | TRBV19 | once | CASSDRGVSNEQYF | TGTGCCAGTAGTGACAGGGGTGTTTCGAACGAGCAGTACTTC
TRBJ2-7 | NA | TRBV10-3 | once | CAISESYKAVPYEQYF | TGTGCCATCAGTGAGTCTTACAAGGCGGTTCCCTACGAGCAGTACTTC
TRBJ2-7 | NA | TRBV12-3/TRBV12-4 | few | CASGFGGREQYF | TGTGCCAGCGGCTTCGGGGGCCGGGAGCAGTACTTC
TRBJ2-1 | NA | TRBV21-1 | NA | CASSKFPSGEESSYNEQFF | TGTGCCAGCAGCAAATTCCCTAGCGGGGAGGAAAGCTCCTACAATGAGCAGTTCTTC
TRBJ1-2 | NA | TRBV19 | NA | CASSIGTAPYGYTF | TGTGCCAGTAGTATCGGGACGGCACCCTATGGCTACACCTTC
TRBJ2-1 | NA | TRBV18 | NA | CASCPSGGEQFF | TGTGCCAGCTGTCCGAGCGGTGGGGAGCAGTTCTTC
TRBJ2-3 | TRBD2 | TRBV4-1 | NA | CASRKTSGGDTQYF | TGCGCCAGCAGGAAGACTAGCGGAGGAGATACGCAGTATTTT
TRBJ2-4 | NA | TRBV4-1 | few | CASSLLNLAKNIQYF | TGCGCCAGCAGCCTGCTAAATCTAGCCAAAAACATTCAGTACTTC
TRBJ2-2 | TRBD2 | TRBV19 | few | CASSIGRGALNTGELFF | TGTGCCAGTAGTATCGGGCGGGGGGCCCTGAACACCGGGGAGCTGTTTTTT
TRBJ2-7 | TRBD2 | TRBV7-2 | NA | CASSPPTSVYEQYF | TGTGCCAGCAGCCCACCGACTAGCGTCTACGAGCAGTACTTC
TRBJ2-5 | NA | TRBV5-4 | NA | CASSPASRETQYF | TGTGCCAGCAGCCCGGCTTCTAGGGAGACCCAGTACTTC
TRBJ1-1 | TRBD1 | TRBV5-1 | NA | CASSLKGGEAFF | TGCGCCAGCAGCTTGAAAGGGGGCGAAGCTTTCTTT
TRBJ2-1 | NA | TRBV28 | few | CASPWIRRAGDEQFF | TGTGCCAGCCCTTGGATCCGTCGGGCGGGCGATGAGCAGTTCTTC
TRBJ2-5 | TRBD2 | TRBV3-1/TRBV3-2 | NA | CASSPWRGRPQETQYF | TGTGCCAGCAGCCCTTGGCGGGGGAGGCCGCAAGAGACCCAGTACTTC
TRBJ2-1 | NA | TRBV11-2 | NA | CASSLELASSYNEQFF | TGTGCCAGCAGCTTAGAACTAGCCAGCTCCTACAATGAGCAGTTCTTC
TRBJ2-7 | TRBD2 | TRBV19 | NA | CASMGLAGGIYEQYF | TGTGCCAGTATGGGACTAGCGGGAGGAATCTACGAGCAGTACTTC
TRBJ2-3 | NA | TRBV4-3 | NA | CASSQGWAEDTQYF | TGCGCCAGCAGCCAAGGGTGGGCCGAGGATACGCAGTATTTT
TRBJ2-5 | TRBD2 | TRBV27 | NA | CASSSRPTSEETQYF | TGTGCCAGCAGTTCTCGCCCCACTAGCGAAGAGACCCAGTACTTC
TRBJ1-1 | NA | TRBV5-6 | NA | CASSLLQGQRTEAFF | TGTGCCAGCAGCCTACTGCAGGGGCAGAGAACTGAAGCTTTCTTT
TRBJ2-6 | NA | TRBV6-5 | NA | CASSYGFTGANVLTF | TGTGCCAGCAGTTACGGGTTCACTGGGGCCAACGTCCTGACTTTC
TRBJ2-5 | NA | TRBV5-6 | NA | CASSLVRVRGSRETQYF | TGTGCCAGCAGCTTGGTAAGAGTCAGGGGATCCCGAGAGACCCAGTACTTC
TRBJ1-2 | TRBD1 | TRBV6-5 | NA | CASRIRTGTLGYTF | TGTGCCAGCAGAATTCGGACAGGGACCCTAGGCTACACCTTC
TRBJ2-6 | NA | TRBV7-3 | NA | CASSFQVDAGANVLTF | TGTGCCAGCAGCTTCCAGGTCGACGCTGGGGCCAACGTCCTGACTTTC
TRBJ1-1 | NA | TRBV5-1 | NA | CASSFVLDKNTEAFF | TGCGCCAGCAGCTTCGTCCTCGACAAGAACACTGAAGCTTTCTTT
TRBJ1-2 | TRBD1 | TRBV30 | few | CAWSPHRARGLNYGYTF | TGTGCCTGGAGCCCTCATCGGGCCAGGGGGCTTAACTATGGCTACACCTTC
TRBJ1-5 | TRBD1 | TRBV28 | NA | CASSVPGQGGNQPQHF | TGTGCCAGCAGTGTACCGGGACAGGGGGGCAATCAGCCCCAGCATTTT
TRBJ2-7 | TRBD2 | TRBV18 | few | CASSPGTSPYEQYF | TGTGCCAGCTCACCAGGGACTAGCCCCTACGAGCAGTACTTC
TRBJ1-2 | NA | TRBV6-2/TRBV6-3 | NA | CASSYSTYGYTF | TGTGCCAGCAGTTACTCGACGTATGGCTACACCTTC
TRBJ2-5 | NA | TRBV5-1 | NA | CASSLGGSVKETQYF | TGCGCCAGCAGCTTGGGGGGTAGCGTGAAAGAGACCCAGTACTTC
TRBJ1-1 | NA | TRBV7-9 | NA | CASSKDGTRTEAFF | TGTGCCAGCAGCAAGGACGGGACGAGGACTGAAGCTTTCTTT
TRBJ1-2 | NA | TRBV27 | NA | CARTHWGDVYGYTF | TGTGCCAGAACCCACTGGGGAGATGTATATGGCTACACCTTC
TRBJ1-3 | TRBD1 | TRBV4-1 | NA | CASSPGQGRSGNTIYF | TGCGCCAGCAGCCCCGGACAGGGACGGTCTGGAAACACCATATATTTT